Sequencing of this T cell receptor beta chain was carried out in a study of blood T cell repertoires in COVID-19. Study-wide context: Some COVID-19 samples were acute and others convalescent; all came from the United States, Italy and Spain. PBMCs, B-cell-depleted T cells, or T cells provided the cDNA or gDNA that made up the material.

Germline V gives CDR1 LGHNA, CDR2 YSLEER. V lost 1 base, J lost 0 bases, and 12 bases lay in between. The CDR3 is 16 residues long. Repertoires were generated with immunoSEQ multiplex PCR, while TCRdb's copy carries only in-frame clones and drops some. This repertoire shows roughly 97,000 clones, 90% to 95% found once; its top ten account for roughly 5.6%. This chain joins TRBV4-3 and TRBJ1-1, with D possibly being TRBD1 (5 bases). This sequence was found in a human donor in a cohort sampled during active COVID-19. The sequenced material came from peripheral blood. The CDR3 DNA reads as TGCGCCAGCAGCCAAGCAACGGGACTCGTGAACACTGAAGCTTTCTTT. Translating it yields CASSQATGLVNTEAFF.